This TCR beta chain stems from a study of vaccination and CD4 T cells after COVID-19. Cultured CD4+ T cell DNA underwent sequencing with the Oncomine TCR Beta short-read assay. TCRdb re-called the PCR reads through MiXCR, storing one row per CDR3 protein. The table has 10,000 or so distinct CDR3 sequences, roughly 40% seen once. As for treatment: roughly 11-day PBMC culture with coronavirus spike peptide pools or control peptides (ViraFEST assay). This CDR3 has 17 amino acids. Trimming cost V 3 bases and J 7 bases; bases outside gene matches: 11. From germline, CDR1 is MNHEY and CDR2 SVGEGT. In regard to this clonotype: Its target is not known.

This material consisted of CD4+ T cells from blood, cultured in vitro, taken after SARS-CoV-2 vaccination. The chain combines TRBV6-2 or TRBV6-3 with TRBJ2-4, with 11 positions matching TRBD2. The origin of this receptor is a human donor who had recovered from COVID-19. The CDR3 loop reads CASSYYGLAGGKNIQYF. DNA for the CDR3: TGTGCCAGCAGTTATTACGGCCTAGCGGGAGGAAAGAACATTCAGTACTTC.